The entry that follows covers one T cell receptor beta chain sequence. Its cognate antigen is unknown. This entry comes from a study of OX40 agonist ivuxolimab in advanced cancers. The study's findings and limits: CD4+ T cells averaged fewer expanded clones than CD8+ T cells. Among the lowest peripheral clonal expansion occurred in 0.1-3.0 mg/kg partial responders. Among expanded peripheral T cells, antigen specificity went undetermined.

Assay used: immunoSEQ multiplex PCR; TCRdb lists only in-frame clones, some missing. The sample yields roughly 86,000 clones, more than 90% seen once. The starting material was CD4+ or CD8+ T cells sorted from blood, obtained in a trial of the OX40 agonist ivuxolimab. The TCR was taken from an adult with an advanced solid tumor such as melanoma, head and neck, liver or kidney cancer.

CDR3 amino acids: CASRRGTTGELFF. The CDR3, as DNA: TGTGCCAGCAGGAGAGGGACGACCGGGGAGCTGTTTTTT. This chain uses TRBV2 with TRBJ2-2; perhaps D is TRBD1 or TRBD2 (5 bases each). CDR1 is SNHLY and CDR2 is FYNNEI in the germline V gene. The CDR3 contains 13 residues. The ends were cut back, 6 bases at V and 5 bases at J, with 10 bases in the middle. The variable domain in full, with the rest retrieved from reference TRBV2 and TRBJ2-2, is EPEVTQTPSHQVTQMGQEVILRCVPISNHLYFYWYRQILGQKVEFLVSFYNNEISEKSEIFDDQFSVERPDGSNFTLKIRSTKLEDSAMYFCASRRGTTGELFFGEGSRLTVL.